The 26 T cell receptor beta chains listed next were all sequenced from one sample in a study of radiotherapy plus CTLA-4 blockade in lung cancer. Sequenced by immunoSEQ multiplex PCR; TCRdb stores in-frame clones only, minus some. The sample includes 80,000 or so clones, roughly four fifths of them seen just once. Material: peripheral blood, obtained from a patient treated with radiotherapy plus ipilimumab. These receptors all come from a human donor with non-small cell lung cancer who had stable disease on radiotherapy plus ipilimumab.

This chain connects TRBV7-2 to TRBJ2-4; 11 nucleotides line up with TRBD2. V was pared by 0 bases and J by 8 bases, with 3 bases of the junction left unmatched. The CDR3 is 15 residues long. From germline, CDR1 is SGHTA and CDR2 FQGNSA. This chain's CDR3 is CASSLALAGADIQYF. The CDR3 bases are TGTGCCAGCAGCTTAGCACTAGCGGGAGCGGACATTCAGTACTTC.

This chain links TRBV9 with TRBJ1-2; 9 positions agree with TRBD1. The germline V gene has CDR1 SGDLS and CDR2 YYNGEE. Trimming removed 3 bases from V and 8 bases from J; junction bases left unmatched: 5. The CDR3 sequence is 13 residues long. The CDR3 bases are TGTGCCAGCAGCGAGGAGGACAGGGGCGGCTACACCTTC. It is translated as CASSEEDRGGYTF.

This rearrangement joins TRBV6-1 to TRBJ2-7; the match to TRBD2 covers 10 bases. The CDR3 is made up of 13 amino acids. Looked up from germline, CDR1 is MNHNS and CDR2 is SASEGT. V lost 8 bases and J lost 4; bases outside the gene matches: 5. For the CDR3, the DNA is TGTGCCAGCGAGCGGGAGGGGGGATACGAGCAGTACTTC. It is translated as CASEREGGYEQYF.

As regards this clone: Other DNA variants within this sample encode the same CDR3. The gene calls are TRBV5-1 and TRBJ2-5; TRBD2 aligns across 7 bases. Trimming at V came to 0 bases and at J to 5 bases, leaving 4 bases not matched to a gene. This CDR3 contains 14 residues. Germline V gene data show CDR1 as SGHRS and CDR2 as YFSETQ. Here the CDR3 reads CASSLGTGGETQYF. In DNA, the CDR3 is TGCGCCAGCAGCTTGGGGACCGGGGGGGAGACCCAGTACTTC.

The rearrangement uses TRBV11-2 and TRBJ2-3, with D unresolved. V lost 5 bases, J lost 6 bases, and 9 bases lay in between. The germline gives CDR1 SGHAT, CDR2 FQNNGV. The CDR3 is 12 residues long. The CDR3 region is CASSMGYDTQYF. CDR3 in DNA: TGTGCCAGCAGCATGGGGTACGATACGCAGTATTTT.

The count of this clone is one. The V and J genes are TRBV19 and TRBJ2-1; TRBD2 matches 8 bases. CDR3 size: 14 residues. Germline lookup yields CDR1 LNHDA and CDR2 SQIVND (reference sequence). The ends lost 5 bases at V and 9 bases at J; junction bases unmatched: 9. As DNA, the CDR3 is TGTGCCAGTAGTTCGAGCGGGAGCTATCGTGAGCAGTTCTTC. Its protein is CASSSSGSYREQFF.

The chain employs TRBV7-2 and TRBJ2-5; 7 positions match TRBD2. Germline CDR1 reads SGHTA; CDR2 reads FQGNSA. Trimming took 0 bases from V and 7 from J; bases not matched to a gene: 5. This CDR3 comprises 14 residues. The CDR3 region has the DNA TGTGCCAGCAGCTTAGCGCTCCCGGGAGGGACCCAGTACTTC. It translates to CASSLALPGGTQYF.

The chain couples TRBV7-8 to TRBJ1-4; no reliable D call. The V gene's germline CDR1 is SGHVS and CDR2 FQNEAQ. V was cut by 5 bases and J by 2 bases, with 9 bases left in between. The CDR3 is 14 amino acids. CDR3 region: CASSPARTNEKLFF. CDR3 sequence (DNA): TGTGCCAGCAGCCCCGCAAGGACTAATGAAAAACTGTTTTTT.

The chain recombines TRBV28 with TRBJ1-5; D might be TRBD1 (5 bases). Per germline, CDR1 MDHEN and CDR2 SYDVKM. Deletions cut 3 bases from V and 10 bases from J, with 10 bases between. The CDR3 totals 12 residues. The CDR3 bases are TGTGCCAGCAGTTTTACAGGACTCCCCCAGCATTTT. Translation: CASSFTGLPQHF.

The chain recombines TRBV5-5 with TRBJ1-6; 10 bases match TRBD1. Trimming at V came to 6 bases and at J to 9 bases, leaving 9 bases not matched to a gene. Germline V CDR1 and CDR2: SGHKS, YYEKEE (reference sequence). This CDR3 contains 15 residues. The CDR3 reads CASTLGGDRGSPLHF. The CDR3 DNA sequence: TGTGCCAGCACCCTTGGTGGGGACAGGGGTTCACCCCTCCACTTT.

Only one count was recorded for this clone. Other DNA sequences in this sample translate to the same CDR3. The chain couples TRBV2 to TRBJ1-2, with TRBD1 as a possible D gene (5 bases). There are 14 residues in the CDR3. V was trimmed by 11 bases and J by 4 bases, leaving 20 bases between them. Germline V gene data show CDR1 as SNHLY and CDR2 as FYNNEI. The CDR3 region has the DNA TGTGCCCGGGGGGAAGCCGGGGGACGCTATGGCTACACCTTC. It encodes CARGEAGGRYGYTF.

The chain combines TRBV10-3 with TRBJ2-3; 8 nucleotides match TRBD2. The J segment lost 4 bases and the V segment lost 0 bases, leaving 6 bases of the junction unmatched. This CDR3 has 16 amino acids. Germline CDR1 reads ENHRY; CDR2 reads SYGVKD. CDR3 protein: CAISESTGGVADTQYF. CDR3 in DNA: TGTGCCATCAGTGAGTCGACGGGAGGGGTCGCAGATACGCAGTATTTT.

The rearrangement links TRBV7-9 to TRBJ2-2; 8 bases agree with TRBD2. CDR1 SEHNR and CDR2 FQNEAQ come from the germline V gene (reference sequence). This CDR3 contains 15 residues. V lost 8 bases to trimming and J lost 3 bases; unmatched junction nucleotides: 8. CDR3 in DNA: TGTGCCAGCCGGGAGGGGGGCGCGTACACCGGGGAGCTGTTTTTT. Its protein is CASREGGAYTGELFF.

The CDR3 region has the DNA TGTGCCAGCAGCGTAACAGCGGGGGCCTACGAGCAGTACTTC. This sequence encodes CASSVTAGAYEQYF. The chain links TRBV9 to TRBJ2-7; 8 positions match TRBD2. Germline V gene lookup returns CDR1 SGDLS and CDR2 YYNGEE. The V segment lost 1 base and the J segment 2 bases; nucleotides outside the gene matches: 2. The length of the CDR3 is 14 residues.

The chain employs TRBV28 and TRBJ1-5; D call uncertain. The V gene's germline CDR1 is MDHEN and CDR2 SYDVKM. The CDR3 loop spans 14 amino acids. V lost 6 bases to trimming and J lost 0 bases, with 9 bases between them. The CDR3 sequence: CASSSGSSNQPQHF. The CDR3, as DNA: TGTGCCAGCAGCTCGGGGAGTAGCAATCAGCCCCAGCATTTT. Looking up the rest from reference TRBV28 and TRBJ1-5 gives the full variable domain: DVKVTQSSRYLVKRTGEKVFLECVQDMDHENMFWYRQDPGLGLRLIYFSYDVKMKEKGDIPEGYSVSREKKERFSLILESASTNQTSMYLCASSSGSSNQPQHFGDGTRLSIL.

This rearrangement joins TRBV28 to TRBJ2-7; 10 positions match TRBD1. Per the germline V gene, CDR1 is MDHEN and CDR2 is SYDVKM. The CDR3 spans 17 residues. J was trimmed by 5 bases and V by 2 bases; bases with no gene match: 12. The CDR3 loop reads CASSLSASGQGSHEQYF. In nucleotides, the CDR3 is TGTGCCAGCAGTTTAAGTGCTTCGGGACAGGGGTCCCACGAGCAGTACTTC. Full variable domain (remainder filled in from reference TRBV28 and TRBJ2-7): DVKVTQSSRYLVKRTGEKVFLECVQDMDHENMFWYRQDPGLGLRLIYFSYDVKMKEKGDIPEGYSVSREKKERFSLILESASTNQTSMYLCASSLSASGQGSHEQYFGPGTRLTVT.

This chain links TRBV28 with TRBJ2-7; the D gene is possibly TRBD1 (6 bases). Germline values: CDR1 MDHEN, CDR2 SYDVKM. Trimming cost V 8 bases and J 3 bases, with 17 bases left between them. The CDR3 length is 14 residues. CDR3 sequence (DNA): TGTGCCAGCCGCACAGGGTTGAAACGCTACGAGCAGTACTTC. Translating gives CASRTGLKRYEQYF.

The chain couples TRBV15 to TRBJ2-5; TRBD2 matches at 12 bases. The CDR3 length is 17 residues. Germline loops: CDR1 LNHNV, CDR2 YYDKDF (reference sequence). Trimming took 0 bases from V and 7 from J; bases not matched to a gene: 9. CDR3 in DNA: TGTGCCACCAGCAGAGATGGGCTAGCGGGGGGGCCGGGGACCCAGTACTTC. This sequence encodes CATSRDGLAGGPGTQYF.

V gene TRBV7-9 combines with J gene TRBJ2-1, with TRBD1 as a possible D gene (6 bases). Between the trimmed V and J ends, which lost 9 bases and 4 bases, there was a span of 16 bases. Germline lookup yields CDR1 SEHNR and CDR2 FQNEAQ (reference sequence). The CDR3 contains 14 residues. Here the CDR3 DNA reads TGTGCCAGTACCCGGGACATGGGATACAATGAGCAGTTCTTC. Translated, it gives CASTRDMGYNEQFF.

This clone was counted once. The chain combines TRBV25-1 with TRBJ1-2, with 10 bases fitting TRBD1. Germline trimming cut 2 bases from V and 7 bases from J; bases unmatched to any gene: 1. The CDR3 contains 13 residues. CDR1 is MGHDK and CDR2 is SYGVNS in the germline V gene. The CDR3 is CASSERTGGGYTF. The DNA of the CDR3 is TGTGCCAGCAGTGAACGGACAGGGGGTGGCTACACCTTC.

The chain links TRBV5-1 to TRBJ2-1; 13 bases match TRBD2. V lost 3 bases and J lost 4; bases outside the gene matches: 4. This CDR3 has 16 residues. Per the germline V gene, CDR1 is SGHRS and CDR2 is YFSETQ. The CDR3 loop is CASSSGLAGRYNEQFF. The CDR3 nucleotides are TGCGCCAGCAGCTCGGGACTAGCGGGGAGGTACAATGAGCAGTTCTTC. The whole variable domain, remainder taken from reference TRBV5-1 and TRBJ2-1, is KAGVTQTPRYLIKTRGQQVTLSCSPISGHRSVSWYQQTPGQGLQFLFEYFSETQRNKGNFPGRFSGRQFSNSRSEMNVSTLELGDSALYLCASSSGLAGRYNEQFFGPGTRLTVL.

J is TRBJ1-3 and V is TRBV7-3; TRBD1 is a possible D gene (5 bases). V lost 5 bases, J lost 0 bases, and 11 bases lay in between. Germline V gene lookup returns CDR1 SGHTA and CDR2 FQGTGA. This CDR3 has 15 amino acids. CDR3 loop: CASSPQGGSGNTIYF. As DNA, the CDR3 is TGTGCCAGCAGCCCCCAGGGAGGCTCTGGAAACACCATATATTTT.

This rearrangement joins TRBV5-1 to TRBJ2-5; weak D call: TRBD2 (6 bases). This CDR3 has 15 amino acids. Trimming took off 3 bases at V and 1 base at J, with 13 bases between the two ends. Germline V gene sequence: CDR1 SGHRS, CDR2 YFSETQ. In DNA form, the CDR3 reads TGCGCCAGCAGCTATGTTGGAGGGACCCAAGAGACCCAGTACTTC. Residues: CASSYVGGTQETQYF.

V is TRBV6-6 and J is TRBJ1-2; 9 bases agree with TRBD1. CDR3 size: 15 residues. CDR1 and CDR2 from the germline V gene are MNHNY and SVGAGI (reference sequence). Germline trimming cut 5 bases from V and 1 base from J; bases unmatched to any gene: 5. The CDR3 loop is CASSPGTGNNYGYTF. The CDR3 region has the DNA TGTGCCAGCAGTCCCGGGACAGGGAATAACTATGGCTACACCTTC.

This sequence joins TRBV30 and TRBJ1-1; D ambiguous. This CDR3 is 14 amino acids long. The V end was cut by 4 bases, the J end by 3 bases, with 15 bases between. Germline assignment: CDR1 GTSNPN and CDR2 SVGIG (reference sequence). The CDR3 DNA reads as TGTGCCTGGAAACGGTACAGTTTTGACACTGAAGCTTTCTTT. This gives the protein CAWKRYSFDTEAFF.

The CDR3 bases are TGCAGTGTACCTAGCGGGAACATTCAGTACTTC. Translation: CSVPSGNIQYF. The V call is TRBV20-1, the J call TRBJ2-4; the match to TRBD2 covers 8 bases. This CDR3 spans 11 amino acids. Trimming cost V 7 bases and J 7 bases; bases outside gene matches: 3. CDR1 and CDR2 from the germline V gene are DFQATT and SNEGSKA (reference sequence).